The clone carrying this T cell receptor beta chain was counted a few times. The antigen is undetermined. The entry originates in a study of T cell responses to AZD1222 COVID-19 vaccine. Study overall: Analysis merged second doses at about 4 or about 12 weeks.

Notes on the study in general: Spike-specific TCR breadth and depth both grew after two AZD1222 doses. The repertoires were collected only after the peak T cell response.

The CDR3 has 14 residues. Trimming stripped 2 bases from V and 10 bases from J, with 12 bases between. Germline lookup yields CDR1 SNHLY and CDR2 FYNNEI. TCRdb keeps only in-frame clones here, not all; method: immunoSEQ multiplex PCR. The table has approximately 70,000 clones, about nine tenths seen once. This TCR was recovered from an adult in good health. The sequencing here drew on peripheral blood, taken on day 0 of AZD1222 vaccination. The chain combines TRBV2 with TRBJ1-6; D gene ambiguous. CDR3 residues: CASSEFTGSSPLHF. CDR3 sequence (DNA): TGTGCCAGCAGTGAATTTACGGGAAGCTCACCCCTCCACTTT.